This T cell receptor beta chain stems from a study of cytomegalovirus exposure and HLA in healthy donors. Primers for the PCR totalled 60 Vbeta and 13 Jbeta. Clones were sequenced by immunoSEQ multiplex PCR, and TCRdb holds only the in-frame ones, with some missing. The table includes about 170,000 clones, around 77% detected once. The CDR3 loop spans 15 amino acids. The germline CDR1 and CDR2 sequences are MNHEY and SVGAGI. Trimming cost V 6 bases and J 3 bases, with 15 bases left between them. As regards this clone: Its antigen is as yet unknown.

General observations from the study: High specificity and sensitivity for cytomegalovirus status were reported for the classifier. There was a cluster of highly shared sequence variants that was likely a sequencing artifact. Roughly uniform sequencing depth across donors was assumed, possibly incorrectly. Earlier analysis looked at TCR beta V segments, and most were productive about 87% or about 30% of the time.

J is TRBJ1-5 and V is TRBV6-5, with TRBD1 as a possible D gene (6 bases). The source is a woman aged 25 to 39 in good health and CMV-seropositive. The sequenced material came from PBMCs. This chain's CDR3 is CASRLSTGNNQPQHF. CDR3 nucleotides: TGTGCCAGCAGGCTAAGTACAGGGAACAATCAGCCCCAGCATTTT.